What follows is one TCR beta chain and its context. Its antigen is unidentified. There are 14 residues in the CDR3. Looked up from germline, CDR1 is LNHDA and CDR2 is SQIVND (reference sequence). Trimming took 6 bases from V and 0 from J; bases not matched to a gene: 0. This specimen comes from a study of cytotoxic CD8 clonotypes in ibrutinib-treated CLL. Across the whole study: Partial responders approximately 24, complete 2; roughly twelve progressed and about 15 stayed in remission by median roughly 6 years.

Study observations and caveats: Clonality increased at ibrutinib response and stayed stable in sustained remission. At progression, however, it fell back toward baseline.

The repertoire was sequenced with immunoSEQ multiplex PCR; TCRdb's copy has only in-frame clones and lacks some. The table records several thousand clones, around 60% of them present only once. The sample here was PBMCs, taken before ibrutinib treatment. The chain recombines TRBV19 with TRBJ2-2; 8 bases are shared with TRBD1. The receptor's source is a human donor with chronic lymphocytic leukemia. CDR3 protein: CASRTGANTGELFF. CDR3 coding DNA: TGTGCCAGTAGGACAGGGGCGAACACCGGGGAGCTGTTTTTT.